This TCR beta chain was sequenced during a study of blood T cell repertoires in COVID-19. The V and J ends lost 3 bases and 1 base respectively, with 7 bases between them. The CDR3 extends over 13 amino acids. The germline gives CDR1 SGDLS, CDR2 YYNGEE. Profiled with immunoSEQ multiplex PCR; TCRdb holds only in-frame clones, not every one. The sample has around 200,000 clones, around 82% seen once. The sequenced material came from peripheral blood. The genes are TRBV9 and TRBJ1-1, with D possibly matching TRBD1 (6 bases). This clonotype was sampled from a woman older than 75 with acute or convalescent COVID-19. CDR3 sequence reads: CASSAGQNTEAFF. The CDR3 coding sequence is TGTGCCAGCAGCGCGGGACAGAACACTGAAGCTTTCTTT.